The sequence of this TCR beta chain was determined in a study of PD-1 blockade in classical Hodgkin lymphoma. Study-wide findings and caveats: Newly diagnosed patients and complete responders had comparable diversity at baseline. Reports described newly diagnosed patients as having lower baseline TCR diversity than healthy donors.

In the case of this clone: Antigen specificity is unknown. Other DNA sequences in this specimen translate into the identical CDR3.

All patients relapsed after autologous stem cell transplantation, and brentuximab vedotin exposure varied. Best responses were complete response, partial response or progressive disease. This CDR3 has 12 residues. Germline-derived CDR1 and CDR2 are SGDLS and YYNGEE. The V end lost 2 bases, the J end lost 7 bases, and 8 bases lay between the germline ends. The protocol was immunoSEQ multiplex PCR, while the TCRdb copy is restricted to in-frame clones and leaves out a portion. Found here are about 24,000 clones, approximately 69% of them singletons; the top ten hold more than 3%. Sequencing used peripheral blood mononuclear cells (PBMCs), obtained at baseline. The TCR comes from a human donor with classical Hodgkin lymphoma. This chain uses TRBV9 with TRBJ2-3; possibly TRBD1 for D (6 bases). DNA for the CDR3: TGTGCCAGCAGCGTCCAGGGGAATACGCAGTATTTT. It yields the protein CASSVQGNTQYF.